A selection of T cell receptor beta chains follows, all from one sample in a study of patients with pleural tuberculosis. TCRdb re-derived calls from the reads in MiXCR, one entry per CDR3 protein. The table shows about 29,000 distinct CDR3 sequences, with 15% to 20% occurring only once. Sequenced: peripheral blood. These receptors were collected from a human donor with pleural tuberculosis. CDR3s include the opening cysteine and the closing phenylalanine or tryptophan. Each record gives: clone size, D gene, V gene, J gene, CDR3 length, CDR3 protein, CDR3 DNA. D genes are given only for firm matches. The size field is filled for only some rows; it gives once, few, many or a size class.

clone_size: many
d_call: -
v_call: TRBV2
j_call: TRBJ1-1
cdr3_length: 11
cdr3_aa: CHNPLGAEAFF
cdr3_nt: TGCCACAATCCTTTGGGGGCTGAAGCTTTCTTT

clone_size: medium-sized
d_call: -
v_call: TRBV28
j_call: TRBJ1-1
cdr3_length: 13
cdr3_aa: CASRGTGNTEAFF
cdr3_nt: TGTGCCAGCAGGGGTACAGGGAACACTGAAGCTTTCTTT

clone_size: many
d_call: -
v_call: TRBV24-1
j_call: TRBJ1-2
cdr3_length: 14
cdr3_aa: CATSDLGQSYGYTF
cdr3_nt: TGTGCCACCAGTGATCTAGGCCAGTCCTATGGCTACACCTTC

clone_size: many
d_call: -
v_call: TRBV4-3
j_call: TRBJ1-1
cdr3_length: 14
cdr3_aa: CASSRGPENTEAFF
cdr3_nt: TGCGCCAGCAGCCGGGGGCCCGAGAACACTGAAGCTTTCTTT

clone_size: once
d_call: -
v_call: TRBV27
j_call: TRBJ2-1
cdr3_length: 18
cdr3_aa: CASSLLGIGTQLGSEQFF
cdr3_nt: TGTGCCAGCAGTTTATTAGGGATCGGAACCCAGCTGGGAAGTGAGCAGTTCTTC

clone_size: many
d_call: TRBD2
v_call: TRBV30
j_call: TRBJ2-2
cdr3_length: 15
cdr3_aa: CAWSPGLAHTGELFF
cdr3_nt: TGTGCCTGGAGTCCGGGACTAGCGCACACCGGGGAGCTGTTTTTT

clone_size: many
d_call: -
v_call: TRBV6-6
j_call: TRBJ1-2
cdr3_length: 15
cdr3_aa: CASSYSSQGPLGYTF
cdr3_nt: TGTGCCAGCAGTTACTCGAGTCAGGGGCCACTTGGCTACACCTTC

clone_size: many
d_call: -
v_call: TRBV4-3
j_call: TRBJ1-2
cdr3_length: 15
cdr3_aa: CASSQGRISNYGYTF
cdr3_nt: TGCGCCAGCAGCCAAGGGAGAATTTCTAACTATGGCTACACCTTC

clone_size: medium-sized
d_call: TRBD1
v_call: TRBV6-2/TRBV6-3
j_call: TRBJ1-5
cdr3_length: 14
cdr3_aa: CASSPGTGNQPQHF
cdr3_nt: TGTGCCAGCAGCCCGGGGACAGGCAATCAGCCCCAGCATTTT

clone_size: many
d_call: -
v_call: TRBV10-2
j_call: TRBJ1-1
cdr3_length: 13
cdr3_aa: CASKEQEDTEAFF
cdr3_nt: TGCGCCAGCAAGGAGCAGGAGGACACTGAAGCTTTCTTT

clone_size: few
d_call: -
v_call: TRBV5-1
j_call: TRBJ1-3
cdr3_length: 21
cdr3_aa: CASSLASHRDTIDTVGNTIYF
cdr3_nt: TGCGCCAGCAGCTTGGCCTCGCACCGGGACACAATTGATACCGTTGGAAACACCATATATTTT

clone_size: many
d_call: -
v_call: TRBV2
j_call: TRBJ2-5
cdr3_length: 11
cdr3_aa: CASSLKETQYF
cdr3_nt: TGTGCCAGCAGCCTCAAAGAGACCCAGTACTTC

clone_size: medium-sized
d_call: -
v_call: TRBV6-2/TRBV6-3
j_call: TRBJ1-2
cdr3_length: 14
cdr3_aa: CASSYRGGREGYTF
cdr3_nt: TGTGCCAGCAGTTACCGGGGCGGTCGAGAAGGCTACACCTTC

clone_size: many
d_call: -
v_call: TRBV4-2
j_call: TRBJ2-7
cdr3_length: 12
cdr3_aa: CASSQLGYEQYF
cdr3_nt: TGTGCCAGCTCGCAATTAGGCTACGAGCAGTACTTC

clone_size: -
d_call: -
v_call: TRBV9
j_call: TRBJ2-1
cdr3_length: 13
cdr3_aa: CASSSQNGNEQFF
cdr3_nt: TGTGCCAGCAGCTCGCAAAATGGGAATGAGCAGTTCTTC

clone_size: -
d_call: -
v_call: TRBV12-3/TRBV12-4
j_call: TRBJ2-7
cdr3_length: 11
cdr3_aa: CASSLNCEQYF
cdr3_nt: TGTGCCAGCAGTCTTAACTGCGAGCAGTACTTC

clone_size: many
d_call: -
v_call: TRBV29-1
j_call: TRBJ1-1
cdr3_length: 13
cdr3_aa: CSARTDMNTEAFF
cdr3_nt: TGCAGCGCCAGAACAGACATGAACACTGAAGCTTTCTTT

clone_size: many
d_call: -
v_call: TRBV5-4
j_call: TRBJ1-3
cdr3_length: 14
cdr3_aa: CASSSTVSGNTIYF
cdr3_nt: TGTGCCAGCAGCTCGACAGTCTCTGGAAACACCATATATTTT

clone_size: -
d_call: -
v_call: TRBV5-6
j_call: TRBJ2-5
cdr3_length: 14
cdr3_aa: CASSLPGPKETQYF
cdr3_nt: TGTGCCAGCAGCCTCCCGGGACCTAAAGAGACCCAGTACTTC

clone_size: -
d_call: TRBD2
v_call: TRBV28
j_call: TRBJ2-1
cdr3_length: 16
cdr3_aa: CSSSCPPTTTSDEQFF
cdr3_nt: TGTTCCAGCAGTTGCCCCCCTACCACTACTAGCGATGAGCAGTTCTTC